The 10 T cell receptor beta chains below come from one sample, sequenced in a study of blood T cell repertoires in COVID-19. Generated by immunoSEQ multiplex PCR, the TCRdb table keeps only in-frame clones and is missing some. The table has 150,000 or so clones, almost 85% seen once. Sequences were obtained from peripheral blood. The receptors were gathered from a human donor with acute or convalescent COVID-19. The donor label of this sample is uncertain.

The rearrangement links TRBV5-1 to TRBJ2-5, with D perhaps matching TRBD2 (6 bases). V lost 0 bases and J 5 bases, leaving 11 bases between the germline ends. The CDR3 loop spans 14 amino acids. Germline V gene data show CDR1 as SGHRS and CDR2 as YFSETQ. CDR3 loop: CASSLGPGGETQYF. The CDR3 DNA sequence: TGCGCCAGCAGCTTGGGCCCCGGAGGGGAGACCCAGTACTTC.

This sequence joins TRBV9 and TRBJ1-1, with 8 bases that match TRBD1. This CDR3 contains 16 residues. The germline V gene encodes CDR1 SGDLS and CDR2 YYNGEE. V shed 4 bases and J 6 bases; nucleotides not matched to a gene: 14. The CDR3 here is CASSRSGQGVWSEAFF. The CDR3 bases are TGTGCCAGCAGCAGAAGCGGACAGGGAGTCTGGTCTGAAGCTTTCTTT.

The genes are TRBV30 and TRBJ1-5, with TRBD1 identical over 7 bases. CDR1 and CDR2 from the germline V gene are GTSNPN and SVGIG (reference sequence). This CDR3 has 13 amino acids. Trimming cost V 1 base and J 7 bases; bases outside gene matches: 4. The DNA for the CDR3 is TGTGCCTGGAGTGACAGGGGAGGACAGCCCCAGCATTTT. It is translated as CAWSDRGGQPQHF. The full variable domain, its missing parts supplied by reference TRBV30 and TRBJ1-5, is SQTIHQWPATLVQPVGSPLSLECTVEGTSNPNLYWYRQAAGRGLQLLFYSVGIGQISSEVPQNLSASRPQDRQFILSSKKLLLSDSGFYLCAWSDRGGQPQHFGDGTRLSIL.

The chain links TRBV6-5 to TRBJ2-5; 14 nucleotides match TRBD2. This CDR3 comprises 16 residues. Per germline, CDR1 MNHEY and CDR2 SVGAGI. V trimming: 4 bases; J trimming: 5 bases; junction bases outside the gene matches: 6. The CDR3 loop is CASSSGLAGEGETQYF. DNA for the CDR3: TGTGCCAGCAGTTCGGGACTAGCGGGGGAGGGGGAGACCCAGTACTTC.

The V call is TRBV30, the J call TRBJ1-1; unclear D gene. Germline loops: CDR1 GTSNPN, CDR2 SVGIG (reference sequence). This CDR3 has 13 amino acids. CDR3 region: CSVRERSLTEAFF. The DNA of the CDR3 is TGTAGTGTGCGCGAGAGGTCGTTAACTGAAGCTTTCTTT.

This chain connects TRBV6-1 to TRBJ2-7; 8 nucleotides match TRBD2. The CDR3 runs to 18 residues. V lost 1 base, J lost 2 bases, and 13 bases stayed unmatched. Germline loops: CDR1 MNHNS, CDR2 SASEGT. CDR3 residues: CASSEDGAGAGGTYEQYF. CDR3 sequence (DNA): TGTGCCAGCAGTGAAGACGGCGCGGGCGCGGGGGGAACCTACGAGCAGTACTTC.

Details on this clone: Other DNA sequences of this sample code for an identical CDR3. This chain uses TRBV6-5 with TRBJ1-6; D gene unclear. The CDR3 is 13 amino acids. V dropped 3 bases and J dropped 10 bases, with 10 bases sitting between them. CDR1 is MNHEY, CDR2 SVGAGI, per germline. The CDR3 loop is CASSYRRESPLHF. CDR3 sequence (DNA): TGTGCCAGCAGTTATCGGAGGGAATCACCCCTCCACTTT.

The CDR3 sequence: CASSLVEEFGEKLFF. CDR3 DNA: TGTGCCAGCAGCTTAGTTGAGGAGTTTGGGGAAAAACTGTTTTTT. This chain joins TRBV11-2 and TRBJ1-4; D is unclear. With 1 base removed from V and 8 bases from J, the gap between germline ends came to 14 bases. The CDR3 has 15 amino acids. Per the germline V gene, CDR1 is SGHAT and CDR2 is FQNNGV. Full variable domain (rest looked up from reference TRBV11-2 and TRBJ1-4): EAGVAQSPRYKIIEKRQSVAFWCNPISGHATLYWYQQILGQGPKLLIQFQNNGVVDDSQLPKDRFSAERLKGVDSTLKIQPAKLEDSAVYLCASSLVEEFGEKLFFGSGTQLSVL.

This clone showed up just once. The chain is built from TRBV5-4 and TRBJ1-2, with 8 nucleotides matching TRBD1. With 6 bases clipped from V and 4 bases from J, the junction kept 11 bases outside the gene matches. From germline, CDR1 is SGHNT and CDR2 YYREEE (reference sequence). CDR3 length: 15 amino acids. CDR3: CASTNRDRRFYGYTF. The CDR3 DNA is TGTGCCAGCACGAACCGGGACAGGCGGTTCTATGGCTACACCTTC.

The chain employs TRBV6-5 and TRBJ1-3, with a weak D call TRBD1 (5 bases). This CDR3 has 15 amino acids. CDR1 MNHEY and CDR2 SVGAGI come from the germline V gene. Between the trimmed V and J ends, which lost 5 bases and 0 bases, there was a span of 11 bases. CDR3 sequence: CASSKTQDSGNTIYF. CDR3 sequence (DNA): TGTGCCAGCAGTAAGACACAGGACTCTGGAAACACCATATATTTT.